Reported below is one TCR beta chain. The TCR beta repertoire was assessed by survey-level immunoSEQ sequencing. The method was immunoSEQ multiplex PCR; TCRdb's version includes in-frame clones alone and lacks a portion of them. The table includes 68,000 or so clones, just over 90% detected once. Germline V gene data show CDR1 as LNHNV and CDR2 as YYDKDF (reference sequence). The CDR3 length is 15 residues. Trimming left V 0 bases short and J 4 bases short, with 12 bases between. The source material was PBMCs. The TCR sequence derives from a man aged 40-50 years with rheumatoid arthritis. The chain joins TRBV15 to TRBJ2-5; D unresolved. The CDR3 bases are TGTGCCACCAGCAGAGATCTCCGGACGCCAGAGACCCAGTACTTC. It yields the protein CATSRDLRTPETQYF. The full variable domain, its missing parts supplied by reference TRBV15 and TRBJ2-5, is DAMVIQNPRYQVTQFGKPVTLSCSQTLNHNVMYWYQQKSSQAPKLLFHYYDKDFNNEADTPDNFQSRRPNTSFCFLDIRSPGLGDTAMYLCATSRDLRTPETQYFGPGTRLLVL.